Detailed here is one T cell receptor (beta chain). The ends were cut back, 0 bases at V and 2 bases at J, with 11 bases in the middle. The CDR3 is made up of 14 amino acids. CDR1 is SQVTM, CDR2 ANQGSEA, per germline. This sample was included in a study of blood T cell repertoires in COVID-19. Per the original methods: Quantification of nucleated cells was approximated via reference gene primer amplification. Assay: immunoSEQ multiplex PCR; the TCRdb copy retains only in-frame clones and omits some. From that table come the V and J calls and clone size; the DNA was used to work out D and trimming. Of under 400,000 clones in the sample, roughly 90% were seen once.

Sequenced material: PBMCs or T cells enriched from blood (not recorded which). The chain links TRBV29-1 to TRBJ2-7; TRBD1 might be the D (6 bases). The sequence derives from a woman aged 25-40 years who had been exposed to COVID-19. As DNA, the CDR3 is TGCAGCGTTGAAGATCGGACAGCTACCTACGAGCAGTACTTC. Residues: CSVEDRTATYEQYF.